This T cell receptor beta chain was documented in a study of beta chain features in type 1 diabetes. The study, taken as a whole, reports: At VDJ recombination sites, type 1 diabetes patients had fewer insertions and more deleted nucleotides. People with Type 1 diabetes carried modestly yet significantly shorter TCRB CDR3s in all four CD4+ subsets.

Germline V gives CDR1 SGHTA, CDR2 FQGNSA. CDR3 length: 14 amino acids. The ends were cut back, 5 bases at V and 2 bases at J, with 12 bases in the middle. A single heparinised draw of approximately 110 mL on average was taken per donor. Staining for CD45RO/CCR7/CD25/CD127/CD95/CD27 allowed sorting of CD4+ naive, central memory, regulatory and stem cell-like memory cells. The entirety of the isolated RNA underwent reverse transcription, so expressed TCRB transcripts were sequenced. Reads from naive, central memory and regulatory T cell samples averaged approximately 3.4 million. This table comes from immunoSEQ multiplex PCR, and its TCRdb copy is limited to in-frame clones, with some not included. The sample carries about 340,000 clones, about a tenth recorded once. This clone occurred a few times. Its antigen is unidentified.

The origin of this receptor is a man in his thirties or forties with type 1 diabetes. Sequenced: central memory CD4+ T cells from blood. V gene TRBV7-2 combines with J gene TRBJ2-5; possible D gene TRBD2, 6 bases. The CDR3 sequence: CASSPRRGQETQYF. The CDR3 DNA reads TGTGCCAGCAGCCCAAGACGGGGGCAAGAGACCCAGTACTTC.